The present TCR beta chain was sequenced within a study of T-cell reconstitution after alpha-beta-depleted transplantation in children. This clonotype was detected many times. Unique molecular identifiers were incorporated into the prepared TCRbeta library. TCRdb re-derived calls from the PCR reads in MiXCR, one entry per CDR3 protein. Of about 340,000 distinct CDR3 sequences in the sample, 13% were seen once. Specimen: PBMCs, collected from the stem cell graft. This TCR was recovered from a human donor who donated a stem cell graft to a child with Fanconi anemia.

In nucleotides, the CDR3 is TGCAGCGTAACTAGCGGGGCCACAGATACGCAGTATTTT. It is translated as CSVTSGATDTQYF. The V gene is TRBV29-1, the J gene TRBJ2-3, with TRBD2 identical over 10 bases. Germline V lookup: CDR1 SQVTM, CDR2 ANQGSEA. The ends lost 6 bases at V and 2 bases at J; junction bases unmatched: 2. This CDR3 is 13 amino acids long.